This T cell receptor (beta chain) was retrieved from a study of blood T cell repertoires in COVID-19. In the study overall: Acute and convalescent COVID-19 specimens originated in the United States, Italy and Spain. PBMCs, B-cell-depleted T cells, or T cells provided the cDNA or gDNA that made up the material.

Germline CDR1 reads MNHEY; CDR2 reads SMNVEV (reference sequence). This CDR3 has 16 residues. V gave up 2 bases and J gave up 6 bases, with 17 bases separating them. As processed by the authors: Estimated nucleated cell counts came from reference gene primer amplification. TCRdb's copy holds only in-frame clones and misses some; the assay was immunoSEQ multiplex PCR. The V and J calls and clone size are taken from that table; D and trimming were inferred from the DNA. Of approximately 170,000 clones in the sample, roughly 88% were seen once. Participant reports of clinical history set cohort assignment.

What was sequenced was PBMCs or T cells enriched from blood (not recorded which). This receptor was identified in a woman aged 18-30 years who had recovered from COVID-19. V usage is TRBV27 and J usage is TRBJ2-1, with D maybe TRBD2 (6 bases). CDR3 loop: CASSLGGISPVNEQFF. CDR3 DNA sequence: TGTGCCAGCAGTTTAGGCGGGATATCTCCCGTCAATGAGCAGTTCTTC.